What follows are 15 T cell receptor beta chains derived from one specimen sequenced in a study of Tregs in tolerant kidney transplant recipients. Using immunoSEQ multiplex PCR, the repertoire was profiled, and TCRdb retains in-frame clones only, with some absent. The sample has around 64,000 clones; around 87% are singletons. Recipients received nonmyeloablative bone marrow transplants from related graft donors, with transient mixed chimerism. Sequenced material: CD4+ T cells from blood (PBMCs), taken 6 months after the transplant. The receptor source for this set is a human patient who received a combined kidney and bone marrow transplant. Part of the T cells may come from the graft donor.

V is TRBV7-9 and J is TRBJ2-1, with 7 nucleotides matching TRBD2. Germline V gene lookup returns CDR1 SEHNR and CDR2 FQNEAQ (reference sequence). With 6 bases clipped from V and 4 bases from J, the junction kept 6 bases outside the gene matches. The CDR3 runs 14 residues. The CDR3 DNA follows: TGTGCCAGCAGAAACCTAGCGGAATACAATGAGCAGTTCTTC. Its translation: CASRNLAEYNEQFF. The whole variable domain, filled in from reference TRBV7-9 and TRBJ2-1, reads DTGVSQNPRHKITKRGQNVTFRCDPISEHNRLYWYRQTLGQGPEFLTYFQNEAQLEKSRLLSDRFSAERPKGSFSTLEIQRTEQGDSAMYLCASRNLAEYNEQFFGPGTRLTVL.

V gene TRBV7-8 combines with J gene TRBJ1-1; possible D gene TRBD1, 6 bases. Germline CDR1 and CDR2: SGHVS and FQNEAQ. Between the trimmed V and J ends, which lost 8 bases and 5 bases, there was a span of 21 bases. The CDR3 has 15 amino acids. CDR3 sequence reads: CASRTKGGRNTEAFF. CDR3 DNA sequence: TGTGCCAGCCGAACTAAGGGGGGGCGAAATACTGAAGCTTTCTTT.

Points on this clone: Germline and junction disagree at one end, which may indicate a read error. The chain is built from TRBV13 and TRBJ2-1; possible D gene TRBD1, 5 bases. The CDR3 has 13 amino acids. From germline, CDR1 is PRHDT and CDR2 FYEKMQ (reference sequence). The DNA for the CDR3 is TGTGCCAGCAGCCAGGGCTGGGTGCCAGCAAGTGTCTTC. This gives the protein CASSQGWVPASVF.

The gene calls are TRBV7-2 and TRBJ1-1; unclear D gene. The CDR3 extends over 13 amino acids. Between the trimmed V and J ends, which lost 0 bases and 8 bases, there was a span of 10 bases. The germline V gene has CDR1 SGHTA and CDR2 FQGNSA. In DNA, the CDR3 is TGTGCCAGCAGCTTAGCCCCCGGGATCGAAGCTTTCTTT. This sequence encodes CASSLAPGIEAFF.

The rearrangement links TRBV7-2 to TRBJ1-2, with TRBD1 as a possible D gene (5 bases). Germline CDR1 is SGHTA and CDR2 is FQGNSA. V lost 5 bases and J 3 bases, leaving 13 bases between the germline ends. The CDR3 totals 14 residues. As DNA, the CDR3 is TGTGCCAGCAGCGGGCCAGGGCATGACTATGGCTACACCTTC. It translates to CASSGPGHDYGYTF.

This chain joins TRBV19 and TRBJ2-3; 9 nucleotides line up with TRBD2. Trimming took 5 bases from V and 1 from J; bases not matched to a gene: 10. Germline CDR1 LNHDA, CDR2 SQIVND (reference sequence). The CDR3 consists of 17 residues. The CDR3 DNA is TGTGCCAGTAGTTATCCCCTAGCGGGACGGGGCACAGATACGCAGTATTTT. Translation: CASSYPLAGRGTDTQYF. The full variable domain, in which reference TRBV19 and TRBJ2-3 provide the parts outside the CDR3, is DGGITQSPKYLFRKEGQNVTLSCEQNLNHDAMYWYRQDPGQGLRLIYYSQIVNDFQKGDIAEGYSVSREKKESFPLTVTSAQKNPTAFYLCASSYPLAGRGTDTQYFGPGTRLTVL.

The chain combines TRBV11-3 with TRBJ2-1, with 7 nucleotides matching TRBD2. Germline V gene data show CDR1 as SGHNT and CDR2 as YENEEA. Unmatched junction bases numbered 5, after V lost 1 base and J lost 5 bases. The length of the CDR3 is 15 residues. The CDR3: CASSLGGRRHNEQFF. CDR3 in DNA: TGTGCCAGCAGCTTAGGCGGGAGACGACACAATGAGCAGTTCTTC.

The chain couples TRBV25-1 to TRBJ2-1; 7 nucleotides match TRBD1. The ends lost 1 base at V and 0 bases at J; junction bases unmatched: 6. CDR3 length equals 17 residues. CDR1 is MGHDK, CDR2 SYGVNS, per germline. This CDR3 reads CASSELEAGGSYNEQFF. CDR3 sequence (DNA): TGTGCCAGCAGTGAATTGGAGGCAGGGGGCTCCTACAATGAGCAGTTCTTC.

The J gene is TRBJ1-1, the V gene TRBV5-1; 7 bases line up with TRBD1. J gave up 3 bases and V 4 bases, and 9 bases lay outside the gene matches. The CDR3 sequence is 15 residues long. Germline CDR1 SGHRS, CDR2 YFSETQ. The CDR3 reads CASSSYRGIDTEAFF. The CDR3 DNA reads TGCGCCAGCAGCAGCTACAGGGGTATTGACACTGAAGCTTTCTTT.

The rearrangement links TRBV6-5 to TRBJ1-5; D ambiguous. This CDR3 contains 15 residues. Germline-derived CDR1 and CDR2 are MNHEY and SVGAGI. Trimming left V 0 bases short and J 5 bases short, with 11 bases between. The CDR3 DNA sequence: TGTGCCAGCAGTTACTCGGGGTCGAGGGATCAGCCCCAGCATTTT. The encoded protein is CASSYSGSRDQPQHF.

The genes are TRBV29-1 and TRBJ2-7, with TRBD1 matching over 8 bases. Looked up from germline, CDR1 is SQVTM and CDR2 is ANQGSEA. V lost 5 bases, J lost 6 bases, and 6 bases stayed unmatched. The CDR3 runs to 12 residues. The CDR3: CSVRQGAGEQYF. CDR3 sequence (DNA): TGCAGCGTTCGGCAGGGGGCGGGCGAGCAGTACTTC.

The J gene is TRBJ2-1, the V gene TRBV9; D possibly corresponds to TRBD2 (7 bases). V was trimmed by 3 bases and J by 4 bases, leaving 17 bases between them. This CDR3 has 16 amino acids. Germline V gene data show CDR1 as SGDLS and CDR2 as YYNGEE. CDR3 in DNA: TGTGCCAGCAGCGGACAATGGCGGGGGCAATACAATGAGCAGTTCTTC. Translation gives CASSGQWRGQYNEQFF.

This chain links TRBV11-3 with TRBJ1-1, with D perhaps matching TRBD1 (5 bases). The CDR3 spans 14 residues. V was pared by 1 base and J by 4 bases, with 10 bases between. Germline V CDR1 and CDR2: SGHNT, YENEEA. CDR3 DNA: TGTGCCAGCAGCTTAGGACCAGGGCGCACTGAAGCTTTCTTT. The encoded protein is CASSLGPGRTEAFF. The entire variable domain, with the rest obtained from reference TRBV11-3 and TRBJ1-1, is as follows: EAGVVQSPRYKIIEKKQPVAFWCNPISGHNTLYWYLQNLGQGPELLIRYENEEAVDDSQLPKDRFSAERLKGVDSTLKIQPAELGDSAVYLCASSLGPGRTEAFFGQGTRLTVV.

V is TRBV6-5 and J is TRBJ2-3; 10 bases align to TRBD2. Losses at the gene ends were 10 bases for V and 2 bases for J; bases not matched to a gene: 6. This CDR3 has 14 residues. The germline V gene encodes CDR1 MNHEY and CDR2 SVGAGI. The CDR3 DNA follows: TGTGCCACCAAACTAGCGGGGCCCACAGATACGCAGTATTTT. This translates into CATKLAGPTDTQYF.

The chain links TRBV7-7 to TRBJ2-1; D is undetermined. The CDR3 spans 15 residues. CDR1 is SSHAT, CDR2 FNYEAQ, per germline (reference sequence). V shed 4 bases and J shed 3 bases, with 13 bases lying between them. The CDR3 spells CASSSQEASYNEQFF. In DNA form, the CDR3 reads TGTGCCAGCAGCTCCCAAGAGGCTAGCTACAATGAGCAGTTCTTC.